This is a list of T cell receptor beta chains from one sample in a study of cytomegalovirus exposure and HLA in healthy donors. Sequencing was performed with immunoSEQ multiplex PCR; in TCRdb, only in-frame clones are kept and a portion is missing. The sample includes 50,000 to 60,000 clones, 60% to 80% of them seen just once. The specimen sequenced was PBMCs. The receptors come from a woman aged 35 to 49 in good health and CMV-seropositive. Each CDR3 is given with its conserved first and last residue. The D gene is left open where the match is weak. Clone size is shown for a subset of rows, as once, few, many or a class of expanded clone.

TRBV4-2	TRBJ1-5	NA	NA	CASSQDPGGGRSNQPQHF	TGTGCCAGCAGCCAAGATCCGGGGGGGGGAAGAAGCAATCAGCCCCAGCATTTT
TRBV7-7	TRBJ1-3	NA	NA	CASSSGSGSGNTIYF	TGTGCCAGCAGCTCGGGGTCAGGAAGCGGCAACACCATATATTTT
TRBV6-5	TRBJ2-3	TRBD1	NA	CASSQDRGAQYF	TGTGCCAGCAGTCAGGACAGGGGCGCGCAGTATTTT
TRBV5-1	TRBJ1-4	TRBD1	once	CASSSSDRAGEKLFF	TGCGCCAGCAGCTCGTCAGACAGGGCGGGTGAAAAACTGTTTTTT
TRBV30	TRBJ1-2	NA	NA	CAWSIAENYGYTF	TGTGCCTGGAGTATCGCGGAAAACTATGGCTACACCTTC
TRBV9	TRBJ2-3	NA	NA	CASSVVGTDTQYF	TGTGCCAGCAGCGTAGTAGGCACAGATACGCAGTATTTT
TRBV5-1	TRBJ2-5	NA	NA	CASSLDRGGQETQYF	TGCGCCAGCAGCTTGGACAGGGGGGGCCAAGAGACCCAGTACTTC
TRBV7-2	TRBJ2-5	TRBD2	NA	CASSLVGSGGPQETQYF	TGTGCCAGCAGCTTAGTTGGTAGCGGGGGACCCCAAGAGACCCAGTACTTC
TRBV7-9	TRBJ1-1	NA	NA	CASSPVVWGAYTEAFF	TGTGCCAGCAGCCCAGTGGTTTGGGGCGCGTACACTGAAGCTTTCTTT
TRBV30	TRBJ2-7	NA	NA	CAWSPNFNRGSVYEQYF	TGTGCCTGGAGCCCTAACTTTAATCGGGGGAGTGTCTACGAGCAGTACTTC
TRBV9	TRBJ2-2	NA	NA	CASSTGLGAGELFF	TGTGCCAGCAGTACCGGACTCGGGGCCGGGGAGCTGTTTTTT
TRBV5-4	TRBJ1-6	TRBD1	few	CASSLGTGPNSPLHF	TGTGCCAGCAGCTTGGGGACAGGGCCAAATTCACCCCTCCACTTT
TRBV14	TRBJ2-5	NA	NA	CASSDTGIRETQYF	TGTGCCAGCAGCGATACAGGGATCCGGGAGACCCAGTACTTC
TRBV5-1	TRBJ2-7	NA	NA	CASSPGDFYEQYF	TGCGCCAGCAGCCCGGGGGATTTCTACGAGCAGTACTTC
TRBV11-3	TRBJ2-7	NA	NA	CASSLDSAGEQYF	TGTGCCAGCAGCTTAGACTCGGCGGGCGAGCAGTACTTC
TRBV6-1	TRBJ2-7	TRBD1	NA	CASTRTGSGYEQYF	TGTGCCAGCACCCGGACAGGGTCTGGGTACGAGCAGTACTTC
TRBV30	TRBJ2-5	TRBD2	NA	CAWSSGQETQYF	TGTGCCTGGTCTAGCGGCCAAGAGACCCAGTACTTC
TRBV7-3	TRBJ2-3	NA	NA	CASSALGVADTQYF	TGTGCCAGCAGCGCGCTCGGGGTCGCAGATACGCAGTATTTT
TRBV5-1	TRBJ1-2	NA	NA	CASSYRTEPYGYTF	TGCGCCAGCAGCTACCGGACAGAACCATATGGCTACACCTTC
TRBV6-5	TRBJ1-4	NA	NA	CASSYGSGFNEKLFF	TGTGCCAGCAGTTACGGATCGGGGTTTAATGAAAAACTGTTTTTT
TRBV28	TRBJ1-1	NA	NA	CASYRVNTEAFF	TGTGCCAGCTACAGGGTAAACACTGAAGCTTTCTTT
TRBV5-1	TRBJ2-5	NA	NA	CASSLQGRETQYF	TGCGCCAGCAGCTTGCAGGGGAGAGAGACCCAGTACTTC
TRBV18	TRBJ1-2	TRBD1	NA	CASSPPATGGHGYTF	TGTGCCAGCTCACCACCGGCGACAGGGGGCCATGGCTACACCTTC
TRBV15	TRBJ1-2	TRBD1	once	CATSRSGQGRHYGYTF	TGTGCCACCAGCAGATCCGGACAGGGGAGGCACTATGGCTACACCTTC
TRBV7-9	TRBJ1-2	NA	few	CASSPPGVRVEDF	TGTGCCAGCAGCCCGCCGGGGGTCCGAGTTGAGGACTTC
TRBV6-1	TRBJ1-3	TRBD1	NA	CASRTRGLGNTIYF	TGTGCCAGCCGGACCAGGGGGCTTGGAAACACCATATATTTT
TRBV7-2	TRBJ1-5	NA	NA	CASSPQQGPPQHF	TGTGCCAGCAGCCCACAACAGGGACCGCCCCAGCATTTT
TRBV15	TRBJ1-2	NA	NA	CATSRDSGMGYTF	TGTGCCACCAGCAGAGATTCAGGGATGGGCTACACCTTC
TRBV6-5	TRBJ1-1	NA	NA	CASSYGGGEGEAFF	TGTGCCAGCAGTTATGGGGGGGGTGAGGGGGAAGCTTTCTTT
TRBV6-5	TRBJ1-1	NA	NA	CASSRRGGEAFF	TGTGCCAGCAGTCGAAGAGGGGGAGAAGCTTTCTTT
TRBV27	TRBJ2-7	TRBD1	NA	CASSGQGAEQYF	TGTGCCAGCAGTGGACAGGGGGCCGAGCAGTACTTC
TRBV5-4	TRBJ2-2	TRBD1	NA	CASSTLGTGEDTGELFF	TGTGCCAGCAGCACTCTCGGGACAGGGGAGGACACCGGGGAGCTGTTTTTT
TRBV7-3	TRBJ2-7	NA	few	CASSLNLQGGEQYF	TGTGCCAGCAGCTTAAACCTACAGGGCGGCGAGCAGTACTTC
TRBV15	TRBJ1-1	TRBD1	NA	CATSRNTGGWTEAFF	TGTGCCACCAGCAGAAACACAGGGGGTTGGACTGAAGCTTTCTTT
TRBV4-2	TRBJ1-5	NA	NA	CASSQETRGNDQPQHF	TGTGCCAGCAGCCAAGAAACCAGGGGAAACGATCAGCCCCAGCATTTT
TRBV7-9	TRBJ1-2	NA	NA	CASSLRAREGYTF	TGTGCCAGCAGCTTAAGGGCCAGGGAAGGCTACACCTTC
TRBV5-6	TRBJ1-6	TRBD1	once	CASSLQGAYNSPLHF	TGTGCCAGCAGCTTACAGGGGGCGTATAATTCACCCCTCCACTTT
TRBV21-1	TRBJ1-4	NA	NA	CASSNPEGQGYAKLFF	TGTGCCAGCAGCAACCCAGAGGGACAGGGATACGCCAAACTGTTTTTT
TRBV7-9	TRBJ2-2	NA	NA	CASALTGPGKGGELFF	TGTGCCAGCGCCCTTACTGGGCCGGGAAAGGGCGGGGAGCTGTTTTTT
TRBV6-1	TRBJ2-5	TRBD2	NA	CASSVVAGGGETQYF	TGTGCCAGCAGTGTGGTAGCGGGGGGAGGAGAGACCCAGTACTTC
TRBV7-9	TRBJ1-1	TRBD1	NA	CASSLARTGGSNTEAFF	TGTGCCAGCAGCTTAGCCCGGACAGGGGGCTCGAACACTGAAGCTTTCTTT
TRBV5-1	TRBJ1-4	NA	NA	CASSHSLGPGEKLFF	TGCGCCAGCAGCCACTCCTTGGGGCCTGGAGAAAAACTGTTTTTT
TRBV19	TRBJ2-4	NA	NA	CASSRAENIQYF	TGTGCCAGCTCTAGAGCCGAAAACATTCAGTACTTC
TRBV7-2	TRBJ2-7	TRBD1	NA	CASSRDREGEQYF	TGTGCCAGCAGCCGGGACAGGGAGGGCGAGCAGTACTTC
TRBV7-2	TRBJ1-4	TRBD1	NA	CASSLSTGDVEKLFF	TGTGCCAGCAGCTTATCAACAGGGGACGTTGAAAAACTGTTTTTT
TRBV5-1	TRBJ2-2	NA	NA	CASSLSVGELFF	TGCGCCAGCAGCTTATCGGTGGGGGAGCTGTTTTTT
TRBV14	TRBJ1-1	TRBD1	NA	CASSKDPGGSSEAFF	TGTGCCAGCAGCAAAGACCCAGGGGGGTCTAGTGAAGCTTTCTTT
TRBV7-8	TRBJ1-5	NA	NA	CASSLDVYQPQHF	TGTGCCAGCAGCTTAGATGTCTATCAGCCCCAGCATTTT
TRBV7-2	TRBJ2-3	TRBD1	few	CASRGTGGTDTQYF	TGTGCCAGCAGGGGGACAGGGGGCACAGATACGCAGTATTTT
TRBV27	TRBJ1-2	TRBD1	NA	CASSPGQHYGYTF	TGTGCCAGCAGTCCGGGACAGCACTATGGCTACACCTTC
TRBV15	TRBJ1-6	TRBD1	few	CATSSGQVSSGPLHF	TGTGCCACCAGCAGCGGACAGGTTTCCAGCGGACCCCTCCACTTT
TRBV19	TRBJ1-5	TRBD1	NA	CASSITGGLQPQHF	TGTGCCAGTAGTATTACAGGGGGCCTTCAGCCCCAGCATTTT
TRBV2	TRBJ1-4	TRBD1	NA	CASRFQGQANEKLFF	TGTGCCAGCCGATTCCAGGGACAGGCTAATGAAAAACTGTTTTTT
TRBV4-3	TRBJ1-2	NA	once	CASSGQPFGANYGYTF	TGCGCCAGCAGCGGTCAACCCTTTGGGGCCAACTATGGCTACACCTTC
TRBV6-5	TRBJ2-5	NA	NA	CASIRRDTKETQYF	TGTGCCAGCATCCGCCGGGACACAAAAGAGACCCAGTACTTC
TRBV28	TRBJ1-2	TRBD1	NA	CASSSTRGQVKTNYGYTF	TGTGCCAGCAGTTCTACCAGGGGGCAAGTGAAGACTAACTATGGCTACACCTTC
TRBV18	TRBJ1-5	TRBD1	NA	CASSSGQGLNQPQHF	TGTGCCAGCTCATCCGGACAGGGCCTCAATCAGCCCCAGCATTTT
TRBV4-3	TRBJ1-4	NA	NA	CASSQGAGIPLFF	TGCGCCAGCAGCCAAGGGGCAGGGATTCCACTGTTTTTT
TRBV5-1	TRBJ1-2	TRBD1	NA	CASSPTGNYGYTF	TGCGCCAGCAGCCCGACAGGGAACTATGGCTACACCTTC